This T cell receptor beta chain was found in a study of OX40 agonist ivuxolimab in advanced cancers. For the study at large: At 82.7% male, the cohort had a mean age of approximately 64 years, ranging from roughly 20 to 90. Findings of the study overall: The average count of expanded clones was higher among CD8+ T cells than among CD4+.

The protocol was immunoSEQ multiplex PCR, while the TCRdb copy is restricted to in-frame clones and leaves out a portion. The sample yields about 84,000 clones, more than 80% seen once. A note on this clone: Its matching antigen is unknown.

The material sequenced was CD4+ or CD8+ T cells sorted from blood, taken in a trial of the OX40 agonist ivuxolimab. The source of this sequence is an adult with an advanced solid tumor such as melanoma, head and neck, liver or kidney cancer.

For the CDR3, the DNA is TGTGCCAGCAGCTGGGGACTAGCGGGAGGGCCGGACACAGATACGCAGTATTTT. Its translation is CASSWGLAGGPDTDTQYF. V and J are TRBV7-9 and TRBJ2-3; 16 bases fit TRBD2. The CDR3 covers 18 residues. Germline loops: CDR1 SEHNR, CDR2 FQNEAQ (reference sequence). V was clipped by 4 bases and J by 2 bases; unmatched bases: 6.